This TCR beta chain was recovered during a study of metastatic and nonmetastatic thyroid tumors. Study-level background: Repertoire data that came from the blood and tumor or nodule tissue of malignant and benign thyroid patients were compared. Broader study findings: Benign nodules were reported to have significantly lower TCR beta diversity than malignant thyroid tumors, in blood and tumor.

Every patient was untreated before thyroid surgery. The V end was cut by 4 bases, the J end by 3 bases, with 15 bases between. The CDR3 loop spans 15 amino acids. CDR1 is MDHEN, CDR2 SYDVKM, per germline. As processed by the authors: The distant-metastasis classifier for papillary thyroid cancer was built from CDR3 differences across clinicopathological groups. MiXCR re-clonotyped the PCR reads for TCRdb. The V and J calls and clone size are TCRdb's, not the authors'. The sample consists of roughly 41,000 clones, about 16% of them appearing once. This clone has ten or more counts. No antigen is known for it.

The rearrangement joins TRBV28 to TRBJ1-2, with D possibly matching TRBD1 (6 bases). The origin of this receptor is a female donor with papillary thyroid cancer or a benign thyroid nodule (not recorded which). Some clones in this sample may be carry-over from other donors' samples. Sequencing used blood. The CDR3 is CASSSSGGRYYGYTF. The CDR3 nucleotides are TGTGCCAGCAGTTCGAGCGGGGGGCGCTACTATGGCTACACCTTC.